One sample yielded the 23 T cell receptor beta chains listed below, sequenced in a study of T cell repertoires in cytomegalovirus infection. TCRdb passed the reads through MiXCR, listing each CDR3 protein once. The sample holds about 600,000 distinct CDR3 sequences, 20% to 25% seen once. The sample taken for sequencing was CD8+ T cells from PBMCs. The receptors were sampled from a human donor in good health (CMV status not recorded). Some clones in this sample may be carry-over from other donors' samples.

This clonotype was observed a handful of times. The chain has TRBV10-3 and TRBJ2-7; 9 bases are a match to TRBD1. The length of the CDR3 is 15 residues. Germline-derived CDR1 and CDR2 are ENHRY and SYGVKD. The V gene end was trimmed by 0 bases and the J gene end by 4 bases; junction bases not matched to a gene: 4. CDR3 region: CAISESNRGLYEQYV. The CDR3 nucleotides are TGTGCCATCAGTGAGTCGAACAGGGGGCTTTACGAGCAGTACGTC.

The rearrangement links TRBV11-2 to TRBJ1-2, with a possible D match to TRBD1 (5 bases). Trimming stripped 6 bases from V and 10 bases from J, with 21 bases between. This CDR3 has 14 amino acids. CDR1 is SGHAT and CDR2 is FQNNGV in the germline V gene. CDR3 DNA sequence: TGTGCCAGCAGTCAAGACGACCCGACAGTCCCCTACACCTTC. Its protein is CASSQDDPTVPYTF.

The DNA of the CDR3 is TGTGCCAGCCAAAAACGAGGACCATCCGCTCCAGCTTTCTTT. Translating it yields CASQKRGPSAPAFF. V usage is TRBV6-2 or TRBV6-3 and J usage is TRBJ1-1, with D unresolved. The V and J ends lost 8 bases and 10 bases respectively, with 23 bases between them. This CDR3 has 14 residues. Germline loops: CDR1 MNHEY, CDR2 SVGEGT.

This rearrangement joins TRBV19 to TRBJ1-1, with 7 bases fitting TRBD1. V lost 7 bases and J lost 6; bases outside the gene matches: 8. The CDR3 has 13 amino acids. The germline CDR1 and CDR2 sequences are LNHDA and SQIVND (reference sequence). In DNA form, the CDR3 reads TGTGCCAGTAAGTGGACAGGTCCCTCTGAAGCTTTCTTT. This translates into CASKWTGPSEAFF.

This sequence joins TRBV6-2 or TRBV6-3 and TRBJ2-1; D is uncertain. Germline V lookup: CDR1 MNHEY, CDR2 SVGEGT. V was clipped by 3 bases and J by 6 bases, with 15 bases between them. The CDR3 loop spans 15 amino acids. CDR3 region: CASSYVGFRLNEQFF. The CDR3 DNA reads as TGTGCCAGCAGTTATGTAGGTTTTCGACTCAATGAGCAGTTCTTC.

This clonotype was observed at least ten times. This chain links TRBV7-2 with TRBJ1-1; maybe TRBD1 (6 bases). This CDR3 has 14 amino acids. CDR1 and CDR2 from the germline V gene are SGHTA and FQGNSA. The V end lost 1 base, the J end lost 9 bases, and 15 bases lay between the germline ends. CDR3 coding DNA: TGTGCCAGCAGCTTAGTGGCCCTACAGGGAAAAGCTTTCTTT. Amino acids: CASSLVALQGKAFF. The whole variable domain, filled in from reference TRBV7-2 and TRBJ1-1, reads GAGVSQSPSNKVTEKGKDVELRCDPISGHTALYWYRQSLGQGLEFLIYFQGNSAPDKSGLPSDRFSAERTGGSVSTLTIQRTQQEDSAVYLCASSLVALQGKAFFGQGTRLTVV.

The chain is built from TRBV24-1 and TRBJ1-1; 11 positions agree with TRBD1. The CDR3 has 12 residues. V shed 5 bases, J shed 12 bases, and the junction held 4 bases outside the gene matches. Germline lookup yields CDR1 KGHDR and CDR2 SFDVKD. The DNA of the CDR3 is TGTGCCACCAGTGGGACAGGGGGCGAAACTTTCTTT. This encodes CATSGTGGETFF.

The V call is TRBV20-1, the J call TRBJ1-5; 7 bases line up with TRBD1. CDR1 is DFQATT, CDR2 SNEGSKA, per germline (reference sequence). The CDR3 has 13 amino acids. The V gene end was trimmed by 5 bases and the J gene end by 3 bases; junction bases not matched to a gene: 4. The DNA for the CDR3 is TGCAGTGCTTTTGACAGGGACAATCAGCCCCAGCATTTT. The encoded protein is CSAFDRDNQPQHF.

The chain combines TRBV6-8 with TRBJ2-3; 7 positions agree with TRBD2. V lost 3 bases to trimming and J lost 1 base; unmatched junction nucleotides: 4. This CDR3 region has 15 residues. Germline V gene sequence: CDR1 MNHGY, CDR2 SAAAGT. The CDR3 nucleotides are TGTGCCAGCAGTTATCAGCGGGGCCGCACAGATACGCAGTATTTT. Translated: CASSYQRGRTDTQYF.

This chain links TRBV29-1 with TRBJ1-1; D may be TRBD1 (6 bases). Trimming left V 1 base short and J 0 bases short, with 12 bases between. The length of the CDR3 is 15 residues. From germline, CDR1 is SQVTM and CDR2 ANQGSEA. The chain's CDR3 is CSVEGQGSVNTEAFF. In nucleotides, the CDR3 is TGCAGCGTTGAAGGGCAGGGGAGTGTGAACACTGAAGCTTTCTTT.

This clonotype was detected only a few times. The chain links TRBV6-2 or TRBV6-3 to TRBJ2-3, with D possibly being TRBD2 (6 bases). V was trimmed by 6 bases and J by 7 bases, leaving 17 bases between them. Germline values: CDR1 MNHEY, CDR2 SVGEGT. The CDR3 consists of 14 residues. CDR3 sequence reads: CASRPGTPGYTQYF. DNA of the CDR3: TGTGCCAGCAGACCCGGGACTCCAGGGTATACGCAGTATTTT.

This clonotype was counted many times. In DNA, the CDR3 is TGTGCCAGCAGCTTAAATGGGCTAGCGGGGGGCACAGATACGCAGTATTTT. Encoded protein: CASSLNGLAGGTDTQYF. V gene TRBV7-2 combines with J gene TRBJ2-3; 10 bases map to TRBD2. The V segment lost 2 bases and the J segment 1 base; nucleotides outside the gene matches: 6. The CDR3 is made up of 17 amino acids. CDR1 SGHTA and CDR2 FQGNSA come from the germline V gene.

This sequence joins TRBV6-2 or TRBV6-3 and TRBJ2-1; 9 bases are a match to TRBD1. CDR1 MNHEY and CDR2 SVGEGT come from the germline V gene. V was pared by 6 bases and J by 1 base, with 22 bases of the junction left unmatched. The CDR3 is made up of 21 amino acids. CDR3 DNA: TGTGCCAGCAGCCTCACCCATATACCGGGACAGGGAACCCGTTCCTACAATGAGCAGTTCTTC. It yields the protein CASSLTHIPGQGTRSYNEQFF.

The genes are TRBV2 and TRBJ2-5; possibly TRBD2 for D (7 bases). Trimming shortened V by 6 bases and J by 13 bases, and 12 bases separated the two germline ends. The CDR3 length is 10 residues. Germline lookup yields CDR1 SNHLY and CDR2 FYNNEI. The DNA for the CDR3 is TGTGCCAGCAGGCTGGCGGGGGCGTACTTC. The encoded protein is CASRLAGAYF.

This clonotype was found once. Being one base from a much bigger clone, this may be a read error. The V gene is TRBV7-9, the J gene TRBJ1-2; no reliable D call. Germline V gene sequence: CDR1 SEHNR, CDR2 FQNEAQ (reference sequence). This CDR3 is built from 14 residues. The CDR3 DNA reads as TGTGTCAGCAGCTCCCCGGGAGGGAACCATGGCTACACCTTC. This sequence encodes CVSSSPGGNHGYTF.

This clonotype was seen a few times. The V and J genes are TRBV5-6 and TRBJ1-4; D gene uncertain. Germline loops: CDR1 SGHDT, CDR2 YYEEEE. The CDR3 has 14 residues. Trimming cost V 1 base and J 5 bases, with 9 bases left between them. The CDR3, as DNA: TGTGCCAGCAGCTTGTATTGGATGAATGAAAAACTGTTTTTT. As protein: CASSLYWMNEKLFF.

This sequence joins TRBV28 and TRBJ2-7; D is perhaps TRBD1 or TRBD2 (5 bases each). The CDR3 totals 18 residues. V was trimmed by 5 bases and J by 6 bases, leaving 29 bases between them. Germline V CDR1 and CDR2: MDHEN, SYDVKM. The CDR3 DNA follows: TGTGCCAGCAGTGCCGGGGCCCCATTAAGAAAGGGCCCTGTCGAGCAGTACGTC. Translated, it gives CASSAGAPLRKGPVEQYV.

CDR3: CASSQDWGLDNEQFF. CDR3 DNA: TGTGCCAGCAGCCAAGATTGGGGGCTCGACAATGAGCAGTTCTTC. The V and J genes are TRBV4-2 and TRBJ2-1, with D perhaps matching TRBD1 (6 bases). The CDR3 covers 15 residues. The ends were cut back, 0 bases at V and 5 bases at J, with 11 bases in the middle. Germline values: CDR1 LGHNA, CDR2 YNFKEQ.

The V and J genes are TRBV20-1 and TRBJ2-1; no reliable D call. CDR3 length equals 13 residues. From germline, CDR1 is DFQATT and CDR2 SNEGSKA (reference sequence). With 4 bases removed from V and 1 base from J, the gap between germline ends came to 8 bases. The CDR3 reads CSAIAVSYNEQFF. DNA of the CDR3: TGCAGTGCTATTGCTGTTTCCTACAATGAGCAGTTCTTC.

The chain joins TRBV7-9 to TRBJ2-3; D gene unclear. Trimming pared 4 bases from V and 3 bases from J, leaving 8 bases between. Germline CDR1 reads SEHNR; CDR2 reads FQNEAQ (reference sequence). This CDR3 is built from 13 residues. CDR3 residues: CASSSDETDTQYF. DNA of the CDR3: TGTGCCAGCAGCTCCGACGAGACAGATACGCAGTATTTT. The full variable domain, in which reference TRBV7-9 and TRBJ2-3 provide the parts outside the CDR3, is DTGVSQNPRHKITKRGQNVTFRCDPISEHNRLYWYRQTLGQGPEFLTYFQNEAQLEKSRLLSDRFSAERPKGSFSTLEIQRTEQGDSAMYLCASSSDETDTQYFGPGTRLTVL.

This chain links TRBV28 with TRBJ2-3; D is uncertain. There are 13 residues in the CDR3. V dropped 4 bases and J dropped 2 bases, with 7 bases sitting between them. Germline V CDR1 and CDR2: MDHEN, SYDVKM. Here the CDR3 DNA reads TGTGCCAGCAGTTCATGGGACACAGATACGCAGTATTTT. Translation gives CASSSWDTDTQYF.

In its sample, this clonotype was seen a few times. The chain combines TRBV7-6 with TRBJ2-2; 12 bases map to TRBD1. This CDR3 has 18 residues. Germline V lookup: CDR1 SGHVS, CDR2 FNYEAQ. V was clipped by 6 bases and J by 5 bases; unmatched bases: 13. The CDR3 sequence: CASSPNRDRGLRTGELFF. DNA of the CDR3: TGTGCCAGCAGTCCTAACCGGGACAGGGGGCTGAGGACCGGGGAGCTGTTTTTT. Complete variable domain (other parts from reference TRBV7-6 and TRBJ2-2): GAGVSQSPRYKVTKRGQDVALRCDPISGHVSLYWYRQALGQGPEFLTYFNYEAQQDKSGLPNDRFSAERPEGSISTLTIQRTEQRDSAMYRCASSPNRDRGLRTGELFFGEGSRLTVL.

This clonotype appeared a few times. The V call is TRBV28, the J call TRBJ2-2; D not resolved. This CDR3 contains 14 residues. Trimming stripped 1 base from V and 8 bases from J, with 11 bases between. Germline CDR1 reads MDHEN; CDR2 reads SYDVKM. In DNA, the CDR3 is TGTGCCAGCAGTTTATTGAAGTTGGGTGGGGAGCTGTTTTTT. Encoded protein: CASSLLKLGGELFF.